The entry below gives a single T cell receptor (beta chain) sequence along with its context. Clones were read by immunoSEQ multiplex PCR, and TCRdb kept only the in-frame ones, dropping some. The data show 150,000 or so clones, roughly 90% seen once. These data are taken from a study of cytomegalovirus exposure and HLA in healthy donors. This CDR3 spans 16 amino acids. J gave up 6 bases and V 0 bases, and 8 bases lay outside the gene matches. In germline, CDR1 is MNHEY, CDR2 SMNVEV (reference sequence). The chain couples TRBV27 to TRBJ2-4; TRBD2 aligns across 7 bases. Sample: PBMCs. The sequence came from a man aged 18 to 30 in good health and CMV-seropositive. The CDR3 DNA follows: TGTGCCAGCAGTTTATCGGCAGCGGGGCATAGAAACATTCAGTACTTC. It yields the protein CASSLSAAGHRNIQYF.